The present T cell receptor delta chain was sequenced within a study of γδ T cells in repeated Plasmodium falciparum infection. V shed 2 bases and J shed 0 bases, with 23 bases lying between them. Per the germline V gene, CDR1 is NSMFDY and CDR2 is ISSIKDK. The CDR3 has 18 residues. TCRdb redid clone calling on the multiplex PCR reads using CATT. The sample contains 80,000 to 95,000 delta-chain clones, approximately 1.4% of which appear only once. The table lists this clone with a few counts. Bulk repertoires came from Vgamma9/Vdelta2+ or Vdelta2-negative gammadelta T cells flow-sorted from PBMC. This clonotype was obtained from a pool of human donors (malaria-infected and uninfected, not separated). The rearrangement links TRAV29/DV5 to TRDJ1; no definite D call. The J gene, not given by TCRdb, was assigned here from a germline match of the nucleotide sequence. The sequenced sample was gamma-delta T cells from blood. The CDR3 here is CAARGGGGLYLHTDKLIF. CDR3 nucleotide sequence: TGTGCAGCAAGAGGAGGAGGAGGGCTGTACCTCCACACCGATAAACTCATCTTT.